The T cell receptor (beta chain) under discussion was sequenced for a study of blood T cell repertoires in COVID-19. Study-wide context: Sites in the United States, Italy and Spain provided acute and convalescent COVID-19 samples.

Clones were read by immunoSEQ multiplex PCR, and TCRdb kept only the in-frame ones, dropping some. The table shows about 170,000 clones, with roughly 91% occurring only once. The sequence came from a woman between 50 and 59 years old with acute or convalescent COVID-19. Input material: peripheral blood.

In DNA form, the CDR3 reads TGCGCCAGCAGTAAGGAGGGCACCGGGGAGCTGTTTTTT. Translating it yields CASSKEGTGELFF. V usage is TRBV10-1 and J usage is TRBJ2-2; maybe TRBD2 (6 bases). The germline V and J ends were trimmed by 5 bases and 4 bases, with 8 bases remaining between them. The CDR3 contains 13 residues. Germline CDR1 WNHNN, CDR2 SYGVQD (reference sequence).